The clone carrying this TCR beta chain was seen many times. Its target is not known. The data originate from a study of T cell repertoires in cytomegalovirus infection. Study background: Both recently identified HLA-C-restricted and well-studied HLA-B-restricted CMV epitopes were used in the study. CMV infection and matching HLA type were both indicated by public TCR beta signatures.

TCRdb analysed the reads with MiXCR anew, one entry per CDR3 protein. The sample lists 200,000 to 250,000 distinct CDR3 sequences, approximately 40% seen once, with about 60% in the top ten. Study results and caveats: CMV-specific TCR beta clonotypes restricted by HLA-C were the ones dominating the ex vivo response. The cumulative frequency of public TCR beta families identified carriers of CMV plus the relevant HLA.

The specimen comprised CD8+ T cells from cultured PBMCs, sampled from culture after CMV antigen stimulation. The clonotype comes from a human donor in good health (CMV status not recorded). Some clones in this sample may be carry-over from other donors' samples.

The CDR3 bases are TGCGCCAGCAGCCAAGTTGGCCAGGGGAGCACAGATACGCAGTATTTT. Encoded protein: CASSQVGQGSTDTQYF. The chain links TRBV4-1 to TRBJ2-3, with D tentatively TRBD1 (6 bases). Germline loops: CDR1 MGHRA, CDR2 YSYEKL. The CDR3 has 16 residues. Trimming stripped 1 base from V and 0 bases from J, with 11 bases between.